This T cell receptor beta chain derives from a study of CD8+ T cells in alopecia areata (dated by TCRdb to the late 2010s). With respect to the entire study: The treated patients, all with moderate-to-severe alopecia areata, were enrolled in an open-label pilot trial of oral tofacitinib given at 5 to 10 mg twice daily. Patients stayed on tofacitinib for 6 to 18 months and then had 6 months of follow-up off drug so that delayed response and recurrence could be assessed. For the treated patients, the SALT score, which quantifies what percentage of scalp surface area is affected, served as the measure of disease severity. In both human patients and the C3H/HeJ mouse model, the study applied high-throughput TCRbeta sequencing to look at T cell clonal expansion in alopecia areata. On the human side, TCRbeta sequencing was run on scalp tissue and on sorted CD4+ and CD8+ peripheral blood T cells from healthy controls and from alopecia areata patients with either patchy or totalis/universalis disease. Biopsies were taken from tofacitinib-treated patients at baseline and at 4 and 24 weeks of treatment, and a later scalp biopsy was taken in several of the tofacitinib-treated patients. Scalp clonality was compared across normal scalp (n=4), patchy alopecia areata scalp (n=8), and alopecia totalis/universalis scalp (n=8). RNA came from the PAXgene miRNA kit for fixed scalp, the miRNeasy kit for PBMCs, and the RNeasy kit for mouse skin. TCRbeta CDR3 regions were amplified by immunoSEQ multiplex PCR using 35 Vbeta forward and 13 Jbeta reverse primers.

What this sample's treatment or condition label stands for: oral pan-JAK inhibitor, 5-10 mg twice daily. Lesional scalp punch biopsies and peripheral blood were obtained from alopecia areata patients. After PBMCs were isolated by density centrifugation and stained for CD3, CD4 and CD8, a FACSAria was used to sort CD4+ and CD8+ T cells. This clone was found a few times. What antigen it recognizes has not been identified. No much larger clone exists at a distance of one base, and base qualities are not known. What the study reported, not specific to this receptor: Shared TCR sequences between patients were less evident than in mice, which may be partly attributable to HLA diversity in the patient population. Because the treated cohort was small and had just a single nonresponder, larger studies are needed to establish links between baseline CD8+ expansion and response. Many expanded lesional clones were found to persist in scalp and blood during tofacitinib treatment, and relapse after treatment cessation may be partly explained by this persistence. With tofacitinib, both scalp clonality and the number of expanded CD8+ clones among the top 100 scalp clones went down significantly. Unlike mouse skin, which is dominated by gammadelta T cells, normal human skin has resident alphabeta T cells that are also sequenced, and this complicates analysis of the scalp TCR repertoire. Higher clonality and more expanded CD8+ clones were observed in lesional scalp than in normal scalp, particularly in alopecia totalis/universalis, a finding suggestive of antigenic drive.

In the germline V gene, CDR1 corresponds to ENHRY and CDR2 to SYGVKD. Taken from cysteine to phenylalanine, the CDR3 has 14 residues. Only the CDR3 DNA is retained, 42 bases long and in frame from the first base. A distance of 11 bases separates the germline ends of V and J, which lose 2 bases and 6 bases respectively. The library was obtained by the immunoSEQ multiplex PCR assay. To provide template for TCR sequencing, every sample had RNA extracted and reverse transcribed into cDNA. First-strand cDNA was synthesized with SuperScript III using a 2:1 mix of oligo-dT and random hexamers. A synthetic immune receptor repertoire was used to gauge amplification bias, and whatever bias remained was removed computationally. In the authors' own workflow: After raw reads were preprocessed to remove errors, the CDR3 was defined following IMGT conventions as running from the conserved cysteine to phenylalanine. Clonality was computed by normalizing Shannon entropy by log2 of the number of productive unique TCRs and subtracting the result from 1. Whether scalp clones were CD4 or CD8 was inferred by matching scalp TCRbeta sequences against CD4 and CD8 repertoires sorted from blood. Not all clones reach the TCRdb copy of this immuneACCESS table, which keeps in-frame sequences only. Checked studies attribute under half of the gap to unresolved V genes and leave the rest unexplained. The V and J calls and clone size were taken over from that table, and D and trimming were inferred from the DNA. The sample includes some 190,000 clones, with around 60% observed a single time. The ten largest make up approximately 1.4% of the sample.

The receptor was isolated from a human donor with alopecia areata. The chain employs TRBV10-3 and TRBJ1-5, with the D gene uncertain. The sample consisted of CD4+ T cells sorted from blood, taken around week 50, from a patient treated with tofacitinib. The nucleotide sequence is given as TGTGCCATCAGTGAGGACTTCGGAGGTCAGCCCCAGCATTTT. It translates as CAISEDFGGQPQHF.